Below, 20 T cell receptor beta chains from the same sample are listed, as sequenced in a study of cytomegalovirus exposure and HLA in healthy donors. 60 Vbeta and 13 Jbeta primers were used in PCR. Profiled with immunoSEQ multiplex PCR; TCRdb holds only in-frame clones, not every one. The sample has 90,000 or so clones, 80% seen once. Sequences were obtained from PBMCs. Receptors were obtained from a woman aged 45-65 years in good health and CMV-seropositive.

The chain uses TRBV5-1 and TRBJ2-5; 11 nucleotides match TRBD2. The CDR3 spans 14 residues. Germline trimming cut 5 bases from V and 4 bases from J; bases unmatched to any gene: 4. The V gene's germline CDR1 is SGHRS and CDR2 YFSETQ. The CDR3 region has the DNA TGCGCCAGCAGGACTAGCGGGACTGGAGAGACCCAGTACTTC. It codes for CASRTSGTGETQYF.

The chain joins TRBV10-3 to TRBJ2-5, with D perhaps matching TRBD2 (6 bases). The V gene lost 4 bases and the J gene lost 5 bases, with 14 bases spanning the gap. Germline assignment: CDR1 ENHRY and CDR2 SYGVKD. This CDR3 is 14 amino acids long. CDR3 protein: CAISGAGSGETQYF. The CDR3 nucleotides read TGTGCCATCAGTGGGGCAGGGAGCGGGGAGACCCAGTACTTC.

The rearrangement links TRBV5-1 to TRBJ2-5, with a tentative D call TRBD1 (6 bases). V lost 3 bases and J 1 base, leaving 10 bases between the germline ends. Germline CDR1 SGHRS, CDR2 YFSETQ. This CDR3 has 14 amino acids. The CDR3 spells CASSSTGLQETQYF. The CDR3 region has the DNA TGCGCCAGCAGCTCAACAGGGCTCCAAGAGACCCAGTACTTC.

This clone was seen once. The rearrangement links TRBV19 to TRBJ1-1; tentatively, D is TRBD1 (5 bases). Germline V gene data show CDR1 as LNHDA and CDR2 as SQIVND (reference sequence). The V end lost 3 bases, the J end lost 0 bases, and 11 bases lay between the germline ends. The CDR3 extends over 15 amino acids. The CDR3 reads CASSILSTVNTEAFF. Here the CDR3 DNA reads TGTGCCAGTAGTATCCTCTCGACAGTGAACACTGAAGCTTTCTTT.

Here the CDR3 DNA reads TGTGCCAGCAGCTCCGGATCACCGGGGGCTGAAGCTTTCTTT. Translated, it gives CASSSGSPGAEAFF. This chain connects TRBV7-3 to TRBJ1-1; the D gene is possibly TRBD1 (5 bases). Per the germline V gene, CDR1 is SGHTA and CDR2 is FQGTGA. The CDR3 length is 14 residues. V dropped 4 bases and J dropped 6 bases, with 15 bases sitting between them.

This clone was seen a few times. The same CDR3 also results from other DNA sequences found in this sample. The chain has TRBV6-5 and TRBJ1-3, with unresolved D. Germline loops: CDR1 MNHEY, CDR2 SVGAGI. V was shortened by 0 bases and J by 0 bases, with 6 bases between the two germline ends. The CDR3 loop spans 15 amino acids. CDR3 loop: CASSYSGSSGNTIYF. The CDR3, as DNA: TGTGCCAGCAGTTACTCAGGGAGCTCTGGAAACACCATATATTTT.

The genes are TRBV7-3 and TRBJ2-1, with 12 bases fitting TRBD2. The CDR3 covers 15 residues. Germline assignment: CDR1 SGHTA and CDR2 FQGTGA. The V gene end was trimmed by 5 bases and the J gene end by 10 bases; junction bases not matched to a gene: 9. CDR3 DNA: TGTGCCAGCAGCCCTAGACTAGCGGGAGCACGCGAGCAGTTCTTC. It is translated as CASSPRLAGAREQFF.

This chain joins TRBV6-5 and TRBJ1-2, with D possibly TRBD1 on 5 matching bases. Deletions cut 7 bases from V and 4 bases from J, with 13 bases between. CDR3 size: 13 residues. The germline CDR1 and CDR2 sequences are MNHEY and SVGAGI. CDR3 protein: CASIQGIGYGYTF. The CDR3 region has the DNA TGTGCCAGCATCCAGGGAATAGGCTATGGCTACACCTTC.

The chain uses TRBV5-4 and TRBJ2-1, with 15 bases that match TRBD2. The CDR3 runs to 16 residues. V was pared by 4 bases and J by 4 bases, with 3 bases of the junction left unmatched. Germline V gene lookup returns CDR1 SGHNT and CDR2 YYREEE (reference sequence). CDR3 nucleotide sequence: TGTGCCAGCAGCCCGGGACTAGCGGGGGGTTACAATGAGCAGTTCTTC. This sequence encodes CASSPGLAGGYNEQFF. Based on the CDR3 plus reference TRBV5-4 and TRBJ2-1, the full variable domain is ETGVTQSPTHLIKTRGQQVTLRCSSQSGHNTVSWYQQALGQGPQFIFQYYREEENGRGNFPPRFSGLQFPNYSSELNVNALELDDSALYLCASSPGLAGGYNEQFFGPGTRLTVL.

The chain combines TRBV27 with TRBJ1-2, with TRBD1 matching 10 bases. Germline V gives CDR1 MNHEY, CDR2 SMNVEV (reference sequence). This CDR3 region has 14 residues. V shed 5 bases, J shed 7 bases, and the junction held 7 bases outside the gene matches. The CDR3 region has the DNA TGTGCCAGCAGTGCCGGGACAGGGGTAGGTGGCTACACCTTC. Protein: CASSAGTGVGGYTF.

This chain uses TRBV19 with TRBJ1-5, with D hard to call. The CDR3 contains 14 residues. The germline CDR1 and CDR2 sequences are LNHDA and SQIVND (reference sequence). V dropped 1 base and J dropped 7 bases, with 11 bases sitting between them. DNA for the CDR3: TGTGCCAGTAGTATAGGGGGAAGCGGACAGCCCCAGCATTTT. As protein: CASSIGGSGQPQHF.

This chain connects TRBV4-2 to TRBJ2-2; no clear D. Germline lookup yields CDR1 LGHNA and CDR2 YNFKEQ. Trimming removed 4 bases at V and 2 bases at J, with 11 bases between. This CDR3 region has 15 residues. The CDR3 sequence: CASSPRIGNTGELFF. Written as DNA, the CDR3 is TGTGCCAGCAGCCCCAGGATCGGAAACACCGGGGAGCTGTTTTTT.

This clone was seen only once. CDR3 residues: CASSDPPQLAGGDNEQFF. In nucleotides, the CDR3 is TGTGCCAGCAGTGACCCCCCCCAACTAGCGGGAGGGGACAATGAGCAGTTCTTC. The chain carries TRBV2 and TRBJ2-1, with TRBD2 matching 13 bases. Trimming at V came to 3 bases and at J to 5 bases, leaving 10 bases not matched to a gene. This CDR3 region has 18 residues. Looked up from germline, CDR1 is SNHLY and CDR2 is FYNNEI.

This clone came up once. This CDR3 reads CASSPMTSGGMFDEQYF. Written as DNA, the CDR3 is TGTGCCAGCAGCCCTATGACGAGCGGGGGGATGTTCGACGAGCAGTACTTC. V is TRBV5-6 and J is TRBJ2-7; 9 bases align to TRBD2. This CDR3 contains 17 residues. The ends lost 4 bases at V and 5 bases at J; junction bases unmatched: 16. The germline V gene has CDR1 SGHDT and CDR2 YYEEEE.

The chain links TRBV29-1 to TRBJ2-5, with D uncertain. This CDR3 spans 12 amino acids. Germline V gives CDR1 SQVTM, CDR2 ANQGSEA. V gave up 5 bases and J gave up 5 bases, with 12 bases separating them. CDR3 protein: CSVHPAQETQYF. In DNA, the CDR3 is TGCAGCGTTCACCCCGCCCAGGAGACCCAGTACTTC.

V is TRBV5-1 and J is TRBJ1-3, with TRBD1 as a possible D gene (6 bases). Germline CDR1 SGHRS, CDR2 YFSETQ. The CDR3 has 14 amino acids. Trimming removed 0 bases from V and 6 bases from J, with 10 bases in between. CDR3 residues: CASSLGTGSNTIYF. DNA of the CDR3: TGCGCCAGCAGCTTGGGCACAGGGTCAAACACCATATATTTT.

This rearrangement joins TRBV2 to TRBJ2-2, with D hard to call. CDR1 and CDR2 from the germline V gene are SNHLY and FYNNEI. This CDR3 contains 13 residues. The ends were cut back, 2 bases at V and 6 bases at J, with 7 bases in the middle. The CDR3 reads CASSESFSGELFF. Written as DNA, the CDR3 is TGTGCCAGCAGTGAATCGTTTTCCGGGGAGCTGTTTTTT.

The chain has TRBV5-5 and TRBJ1-1; the D gene is possibly TRBD1 (5 bases). CDR3 size: 13 residues. Germline V gene sequence: CDR1 SGHKS, CDR2 YYEKEE (reference sequence). The germline V and J ends were trimmed by 2 bases and 1 base, with 6 bases remaining between them. The CDR3 protein is CASSFDRNTEAFF. DNA for the CDR3: TGTGCCAGCAGCTTTGACAGGAACACTGAAGCTTTCTTT.

J is TRBJ1-5 and V is TRBV5-1, with 9 bases lining up with TRBD1. In germline, CDR1 is SGHRS, CDR2 YFSETQ. V was clipped by 3 bases and J by 7 bases; unmatched bases: 5. CDR3 length equals 14 residues. This CDR3 reads CASSWGGQGQPQHF. In DNA, the CDR3 is TGCGCCAGCAGCTGGGGGGGACAGGGCCAGCCCCAGCATTTT.

This chain uses TRBV6-1 with TRBJ1-6; TRBD1 matches 9 bases. The junction had 12 bases not matched to a gene; V was cut back by 4 bases and J by 11 bases. Germline V lookup: CDR1 MNHNS, CDR2 SASEGT. The CDR3 spans 16 residues. CDR3 nucleotides: TGTGCCAGCAGTGTAAGGCCCCAGGGACAGGGCCCACCCCTCCACTTT. Translation: CASSVRPQGQGPPLHF.